The rows below give T cell receptor beta chains drawn from one sample of a study of blood T cell repertoires in COVID-19. The protocol was immunoSEQ multiplex PCR, while the TCRdb copy is restricted to in-frame clones and leaves out a portion. The sample records 120,000 to 150,000 clones, 84% being singletons. The material sequenced was peripheral blood. These receptor sequences come from a man between 25 and 39 years old with COVID-19, enrolled during active disease. The CDR3 runs from the conserved cysteine through the conserved F or W. D genes are given only for firm matches. Size is omitted from some rows. Given values are once, few, many or a class for expanded clones.

cdr3_nt: TGTGCCAGCAGCGTGCGCGGCCCCCAAGACACAGATACGCAGTATTTT
cdr3_aa: CASSVRGPQDTDTQYF
d_call: -
clone_size: -
v_call: TRBV9
j_call: TRBJ2-3

cdr3_nt: TGTGCCAGCAGGGGCAGGGGATCCTCGGGTGAAAAACTGTTTTTT
cdr3_aa: CASRGRGSSGEKLFF
d_call: -
clone_size: -
v_call: TRBV2
j_call: TRBJ1-4

cdr3_nt: TGTGCCAGCAGTTTGGGGGGAAAACTGTTTTTT
cdr3_aa: CASSLGGKLFF
d_call: -
clone_size: -
v_call: TRBV12-3/TRBV12-4
j_call: TRBJ1-4

cdr3_nt: TGTGCCTGGAGTCAGGTAGGGGGCGATCAGCCCCAGCATTTT
cdr3_aa: CAWSQVGGDQPQHF
d_call: TRBD1
clone_size: -
v_call: TRBV30
j_call: TRBJ1-5

cdr3_nt: TGTGCCAGCAGCCCGGGGACAGGGGGCATGGAGACCCAGTACTTC
cdr3_aa: CASSPGTGGMETQYF
d_call: TRBD1
clone_size: -
v_call: TRBV7-9
j_call: TRBJ2-5

cdr3_nt: TGTGCCAGCAGTCCTCGGACAGATCAAGAGACCCAGTACTTC
cdr3_aa: CASSPRTDQETQYF
d_call: -
clone_size: -
v_call: TRBV27
j_call: TRBJ2-5

cdr3_nt: TGTGCCAGCAAAGAGGACACCCCTGGGGCTTTCTTT
cdr3_aa: CASKEDTPGAFF
d_call: -
clone_size: once
v_call: TRBV11-2
j_call: TRBJ1-1

cdr3_nt: TGTGCCAGCAGCCCATCCCCAGCGGGTCTGTACTATGGCTACACCTTC
cdr3_aa: CASSPSPAGLYYGYTF
d_call: -
clone_size: -
v_call: TRBV7-6
j_call: TRBJ1-2

cdr3_nt: TGTGCCAGCAGTTCCGAGGGGGCTATAGGTTCACCCCTCCACTTT
cdr3_aa: CASSSEGAIGSPLHF
d_call: TRBD1
clone_size: -
v_call: TRBV6-6
j_call: TRBJ1-6

cdr3_nt: TGTGCCAGCACTGGCAGGGGCGCAGGTGGCTACACCTTC
cdr3_aa: CASTGRGAGGYTF
d_call: -
clone_size: -
v_call: TRBV27
j_call: TRBJ1-2

cdr3_nt: TGTGCCATCAACCCCCAGGGGGCAACTAATGAAAAACTGTTTTTT
cdr3_aa: CAINPQGATNEKLFF
d_call: TRBD1
clone_size: -
v_call: TRBV28
j_call: TRBJ1-4

cdr3_nt: TGTGCCACCAGTGACAAAGAATCTTATGGACTCCCTTTTCGGGATGAGCAGTTCTTC
cdr3_aa: CATSDKESYGLPFRDEQFF
d_call: -
clone_size: once
v_call: TRBV24-1
j_call: TRBJ2-1

cdr3_nt: TGTGCCAGCAGTTATGGACAGGCCAAAAACATTCAGTACTTC
cdr3_aa: CASSYGQAKNIQYF
d_call: -
clone_size: -
v_call: TRBV28
j_call: TRBJ2-4

cdr3_nt: TGCGCCAGCAGCTGGCCGGAGACAGGGAACACTGAAGCTTTCTTT
cdr3_aa: CASSWPETGNTEAFF
d_call: -
clone_size: -
v_call: TRBV5-1
j_call: TRBJ1-1

cdr3_nt: TGTGCCAGCAGCGAGGACAGTAATTCACCCCTCCACTTT
cdr3_aa: CASSEDSNSPLHF
d_call: -
clone_size: -
v_call: TRBV7-3
j_call: TRBJ1-6

cdr3_nt: TGTGCCAGCAAGCGAACTAGCGGGAGCTCCTACGAGCAGTACTTC
cdr3_aa: CASKRTSGSSYEQYF
d_call: TRBD2
clone_size: -
v_call: TRBV27
j_call: TRBJ2-7